The entry below gives a single T cell receptor beta chain sequence along with its context. Its specificity is unknown. These data are taken from a study of CD8 T cells in ankylosing spondylitis. Whole-study findings and limits: Clones linked with disease were CD8+ and fairly uncommon in the peripheral blood.

V was pared by 6 bases and J by 0 bases, with 4 bases of the junction left unmatched. This CDR3 contains 15 residues. Per germline, CDR1 LNHDA and CDR2 SQIVND (reference sequence). One entry per CDR3 protein results from TCRdb running MiXCR on the 5' RACE reads. In the table there are approximately 130,000 distinct CDR3 sequences, approximately 10% of which are singletons. Input material: blood, either unsorted or a sorted T cell fraction (not recorded which). The clonotype originates from a female donor with ankylosing spondylitis or in good health (not recorded which). The rearrangement joins TRBV19 to TRBJ1-5; 8 nucleotides match TRBD1. This CDR3 is CASRGQGGSNQPQHF. In DNA form, the CDR3 reads TGTGCCAGTAGAGGACAGGGAGGTAGCAATCAGCCCCAGCATTTT.